This passage covers 32 T cell receptor beta chains from one sample sequenced in a study of shared clonotypes between healthy human individuals. Some clones are missing from TCRdb's copy, which holds only in-frame ones; the method was immunoSEQ multiplex PCR. The sample carries hundreds of thousands of clones, about 74% recorded once. The material sequenced was memory CD4+ T cells sorted from blood. Subset defined: CD45RA-negative fraction. The receptors originated from a woman aged 30 to 39 in good health.

The chain carries TRBV7-8 and TRBJ1-4; D remains ambiguous. The CDR3 totals 13 residues. Germline CDR1 reads SGHVS; CDR2 reads FQNEAQ. The V end was cut by 1 base, the J end by 6 bases, with 6 bases between. CDR3 DNA sequence: TGTGCCAGCAGCTTAGTAGGGTATGAAAAACTGTTTTTT. Translated, it gives CASSLVGYEKLFF. Full variable domain (remainder filled in from reference TRBV7-8 and TRBJ1-4): GAGVSQSPRYKVAKRGQDVALRCDPISGHVSLFWYQQALGQGPEFLTYFQNEAQLDKSGLPSDRFFAERPEGSVSTLKIQRTQQEDSAVYLCASSLVGYEKLFFGSGTQLSVL.

This clone showed up just a few times. The CDR3 region is CASRVTGGGNYGYTF. As DNA, the CDR3 is TGTGCCAGCAGGGTGACAGGGGGCGGTAACTATGGCTACACCTTC. This sequence joins TRBV28 and TRBJ1-2; 10 bases are a match to TRBD1. CDR3 size: 15 residues. Germline CDR1 is MDHEN and CDR2 is SYDVKM. V lost 6 bases, J lost 1 base, and 5 bases stayed unmatched.

The table lists this clone with many counts. The chain carries TRBV11-2 and TRBJ2-1; 15 nucleotides match TRBD2. The germline V gene encodes CDR1 SGHAT and CDR2 FQNNGV. There are 17 residues in the CDR3. The ends lost 4 bases at V and 9 bases at J; junction bases unmatched: 10. For the CDR3, the DNA is TGTGCCAGCAGCTCCCGGACTAGCGGGAGGGCGGTAGGTGAGCAGTTCTTC. Protein: CASSSRTSGRAVGEQFF. The whole variable domain, filled in from reference TRBV11-2 and TRBJ2-1, reads EAGVAQSPRYKIIEKRQSVAFWCNPISGHATLYWYQQILGQGPKLLIQFQNNGVVDDSQLPKDRFSAERLKGVDSTLKIQPAKLEDSAVYLCASSSRTSGRAVGEQFFGPGTRLTVL.

This clone has a handful of counts. The V gene is TRBV28, the J gene TRBJ1-5; weak D call: TRBD1 (5 bases). The CDR3 has 16 residues. Trimming shortened V by 2 bases and J by 6 bases, and 17 bases separated the two germline ends. The germline gives CDR1 MDHEN, CDR2 SYDVKM. The CDR3 region has the DNA TGTGCCAGCAGTTTAGGGGGGGTTTCGCAAGGTCAGCCCCAGCATTTT. This encodes CASSLGGVSQGQPQHF.

The rearrangement joins TRBV6-6 to TRBJ2-1; 7 bases are a match to TRBD2. The CDR3 covers 13 residues. CDR1 is MNHNY, CDR2 SVGAGI, per germline (reference sequence). The V segment lost 5 bases and the J segment 15 bases; nucleotides outside the gene matches: 13. The CDR3 nucleotides are TGTGCCAGCAGTACCTGGGACTACGGAACGTCGTTCTTC. This translates into CASSTWDYGTSFF.

This clone was detected only a few times. V usage is TRBV5-4 and J usage is TRBJ1-1; D call uncertain. The CDR3 totals 15 residues. Trimming left V 1 base short and J 1 base short, with 11 bases between. Germline-derived CDR1 and CDR2 are SGHNT and YYREEE (reference sequence). CDR3 sequence reads: CASSLPSRPNTEAFF. Written as DNA, the CDR3 is TGTGCCAGCAGCTTGCCGTCCCGCCCGAACACTGAAGCTTTCTTT.

The chain carries TRBV14 and TRBJ2-3; 8 bases are shared with TRBD1. V shed 1 base and J 5 bases; nucleotides not matched to a gene: 2. Germline V CDR1 and CDR2: SGHDN, FVKESK. This CDR3 contains 14 residues. This chain's CDR3 is CASSQAGTGDTQYF. The CDR3 DNA sequence: TGTGCCAGCAGCCAAGCTGGGACAGGAGATACGCAGTATTTT.

The rearrangement uses TRBV5-1 and TRBJ1-4; perhaps TRBD1 as D (6 bases). This CDR3 has 14 residues. CDR1 is SGHRS, CDR2 YFSETQ, per germline. V was clipped by 7 bases and J by 3 bases, with 13 bases between them. The CDR3 protein is CASGTGQPNEKLFF. CDR3 DNA: TGCGCCAGCGGAACCGGACAGCCTAATGAAAAACTGTTTTTT.

This clone was seen ten or more times. The J gene is TRBJ1-3, the V gene TRBV5-1, with a tentative D call TRBD1 (6 bases). CDR1 is SGHRS and CDR2 is YFSETQ in the germline V gene. The CDR3 is 14 amino acids. The V and J ends lost 4 bases and 4 bases respectively, with 12 bases between them. The CDR3 coding sequence is TGCGCCAGCAGCCTACAGGGTACCGGAAACACCATATATTTT. Protein sequence: CASSLQGTGNTIYF.

This chain connects TRBV27 to TRBJ2-7, with no clear D. V lost 5 bases and J 6 bases, leaving 20 bases between the germline ends. The CDR3 is 15 residues long. Germline CDR1 MNHEY, CDR2 SMNVEV (reference sequence). Here the CDR3 DNA reads TGTGCCAGCAGTCCGCGAAGGATCCTCGGTTCCGAGCAGTACTTC. The encoded protein is CASSPRRILGSEQYF.

The chain combines TRBV7-9 with TRBJ1-1; 8 positions match TRBD1. Germline CDR1 and CDR2: SEHNR and FQNEAQ (reference sequence). This CDR3 comprises 15 residues. Germline trimming cut 5 bases from V and 3 bases from J; bases unmatched to any gene: 8. CDR3 bases: TGTGCCAGCAGCGAACAGGAGACAGGGGACACTGAAGCTTTCTTT. Its protein product is CASSEQETGDTEAFF.

The table lists this clone with many counts. The chain is built from TRBV14 and TRBJ2-5, with a weak D call TRBD2 (5 bases). This CDR3 spans 14 amino acids. The germline V gene has CDR1 SGHDN and CDR2 FVKESK. V was pared by 4 bases and J by 3 bases, with 12 bases between. The CDR3 loop reads CASSRDYPEETQYF. In DNA, the CDR3 is TGTGCCAGCAGCCGAGACTACCCTGAAGAGACCCAGTACTTC.

The table lists this clone with a few counts. V is TRBV5-1 and J is TRBJ2-2; D uncertain. Trimming pared 2 bases from V and 1 base from J, leaving 9 bases between. This CDR3 region has 15 residues. The V gene's germline CDR1 is SGHRS and CDR2 YFSETQ. The CDR3 region has the DNA TGCGCCAGCAGCTTAGGTACTTGGAACACCGGGGAGCTGTTTTTT. Protein product: CASSLGTWNTGELFF.

The CDR3 here is CASSYKNRGGTEAFF. The DNA of the CDR3 is TGTGCCAGCAGTTATAAAAACAGGGGAGGCACTGAAGCTTTCTTT. This rearrangement joins TRBV6-5 to TRBJ1-1; 7 positions match TRBD1. With V trimmed by 3 bases and J by 4 bases, 8 bases remained unmatched. There are 15 residues in the CDR3. The germline V gene has CDR1 MNHEY and CDR2 SVGAGI.

The chain carries TRBV19 and TRBJ1-1; a possible D gene is TRBD1 (6 bases). Trimming took off 5 bases at V and 1 base at J, with 11 bases between the two ends. The length of the CDR3 is 14 residues. Germline-derived CDR1 and CDR2 are LNHDA and SQIVND (reference sequence). DNA for the CDR3: TGTGCCAGTAGTCCCGGGACATCGAACACTGAAGCTTTCTTT. Protein: CASSPGTSNTEAFF. The variable domain in full, completed from reference TRBV19 and TRBJ1-1, reads DGGITQSPKYLFRKEGQNVTLSCEQNLNHDAMYWYRQDPGQGLRLIYYSQIVNDFQKGDIAEGYSVSREKKESFPLTVTSAQKNPTAFYLCASSPGTSNTEAFFGQGTRLTVV.

This clone has more than one count but fewer than ten. This chain links TRBV6-6 with TRBJ1-1; 12 bases match TRBD1. The germline gives CDR1 MNHNY, CDR2 SVGAGI (reference sequence). J was trimmed by 6 bases and V by 7 bases; bases with no gene match: 9. This CDR3 has 15 residues. The CDR3 coding sequence is TGTGCCAGCATCGGGACAGGGGGCCGCAGGGCTGAAGCTTTCTTT. As protein: CASIGTGGRRAEAFF.

The chain links TRBV16 to TRBJ1-5; 8 bases map to TRBD1. Trimming removed 4 bases from V and 4 bases from J; junction bases left unmatched: 3. CDR1 and CDR2 from the germline V gene are KGHSY and FQNENV. CDR3 length: 14 residues. CDR3: CASSPGDRNQPQHF. CDR3 DNA: TGTGCCAGCAGCCCCGGGGACAGGAATCAGCCCCAGCATTTT.

The CDR3 loop is CAWSGGGPAAQYF. The CDR3 nucleotides read TGTGCCTGGAGTGGAGGAGGCCCCGCGGCCCAGTACTTC. The chain is built from TRBV30 and TRBJ2-5, with D maybe TRBD2 (5 bases). Germline V lookup: CDR1 GTSNPN, CDR2 SVGIG (reference sequence). The CDR3 runs 13 residues. Between the trimmed V and J ends, which lost 1 base and 9 bases, there was a span of 15 bases.

With respect to this clone: The same CDR3 arises from other DNA sequences in this sample as well. The chain carries TRBV19 and TRBJ1-5, with a weak D call TRBD1 (6 bases). V lost 3 bases, J lost 4 bases, and 13 bases lay in between. The CDR3 is made up of 15 amino acids. Germline assignment: CDR1 LNHDA and CDR2 SQIVND (reference sequence). The CDR3 DNA reads TGTGCCAGTAGTATTGCTGGGGGCGGTAATCAGCCCCAGCATTTT. Translated: CASSIAGGGNQPQHF.

This chain joins TRBV28 and TRBJ1-1, with TRBD1 matching over 8 bases. The germline V gene has CDR1 MDHEN and CDR2 SYDVKM. V trimming: 3 bases; J trimming: 4 bases; junction bases outside the gene matches: 4. This CDR3 is built from 14 residues. CDR3 coding DNA: TGTGCCAGCAGTTTGATTACAGGGGGCACTGAAGCTTTCTTT. The encoded protein is CASSLITGGTEAFF. The full variable domain, rest sourced from reference TRBV28 and TRBJ1-1, is DVKVTQSSRYLVKRTGEKVFLECVQDMDHENMFWYRQDPGLGLRLIYFSYDVKMKEKGDIPEGYSVSREKKERFSLILESASTNQTSMYLCASSLITGGTEAFFGQGTRLTVV.

This sequence joins TRBV5-8 and TRBJ1-2; D is uncertain. This CDR3 has 14 residues. Germline CDR1 reads SGHTS; CDR2 reads YDEGEE. V shed 4 bases and J shed 0 bases, with 10 bases lying between them. CDR3 DNA: TGTGCCAGCAGCCGCTGGGGAGCTAACTATGGCTACACCTTC. This gives the protein CASSRWGANYGYTF. The full variable domain, rest sourced from reference TRBV5-8 and TRBJ1-2, is EAGVTQSPTHLIKTRGQQATLRCSPISGHTSVYWYQQALGLGLQFLLWYDEGEERNRGNFPPRFSGRQFPNYSSELNVNALELEDSALYLCASSRWGANYGYTFGSGTRLTVV.

This clone showed up just a few times. The chain has TRBV14 and TRBJ2-1; the D gene is possibly TRBD2 (6 bases). The V end was cut by 3 bases, the J end by 9 bases, with 15 bases between. The CDR3 runs to 14 residues. The V gene's germline CDR1 is SGHDN and CDR2 FVKESK. The CDR3 spells CASSQVLAVGEQFF. As DNA, the CDR3 is TGTGCCAGCAGCCAGGTACTAGCTGTCGGTGAGCAGTTCTTC.

The genes are TRBV28 and TRBJ2-5; TRBD2 might be the D (5 bases). V was trimmed by 6 bases and J by 1 base, leaving 9 bases between them. Germline V gene sequence: CDR1 MDHEN, CDR2 SYDVKM. This CDR3 is built from 13 residues. The CDR3 nucleotides read TGTGCCAGCAGACGGGATTCCCAAGAGACCCAGTACTTC. Amino acids: CASRRDSQETQYF.

Worth noting for this clone: Other DNA sequences in this specimen translate into the identical CDR3. The chain uses TRBV5-4 and TRBJ2-5; the D is unclear. There are 13 residues in the CDR3. Looked up from germline, CDR1 is SGHNT and CDR2 is YYREEE (reference sequence). V was trimmed by 4 bases and J by 2 bases, leaving 9 bases between them. CDR3 residues: CASSPGGQETQYF. The CDR3 DNA reads TGTGCCAGCAGCCCCGGTGGGCAAGAGACCCAGTACTTC.

The CDR3 loop is CAISDSLMSETQYF. Written as DNA, the CDR3 is TGTGCCATCAGTGACTCCTTGATGTCGGAGACCCAGTACTTC. V usage is TRBV10-3 and J usage is TRBJ2-5; D gene unclear. There are 14 residues in the CDR3. The V gene's germline CDR1 is ENHRY and CDR2 SYGVKD. Between the trimmed V and J ends, which lost 3 bases and 5 bases, there was a span of 13 bases.

The chain joins TRBV28 to TRBJ2-6, with 8 bases that match TRBD1. Germline CDR1 MDHEN, CDR2 SYDVKM. The J segment lost 8 bases and the V segment lost 10 bases, leaving 7 bases of the junction unmatched. The CDR3 runs to 13 residues. The CDR3 sequence is CAIVQGGTNVLTF. The CDR3 DNA sequence: TGTGCCATCGTACAGGGGGGAACCAACGTCCTGACTTTC.

This clone appeared once. V is TRBV28 and J is TRBJ1-5; D is uncertain. Trimming took off 3 bases at V and 2 bases at J, with 8 bases between the two ends. Germline CDR1 and CDR2: MDHEN and SYDVKM. CDR3 length: 14 amino acids. DNA of the CDR3: TGTGCCAGCAGTTTTCTGGTGGGCAATCAGCCCCAGCATTTT. Amino acid sequence: CASSFLVGNQPQHF.

CDR3 loop: CASSQNPAGGPWETQYF. In nucleotides, the CDR3 is TGCGCCAGCAGCCAGAACCCGGCGGGAGGGCCTTGGGAGACCCAGTACTTC. This sequence joins TRBV4-1 and TRBJ2-5, with TRBD2 matching over 9 bases. The CDR3 length is 17 residues. Germline CDR1 is MGHRA and CDR2 is YSYEKL. V trimming: 3 bases; J trimming: 5 bases; junction bases outside the gene matches: 13.

The genes are TRBV7-8 and TRBJ2-1; 9 bases align to TRBD1. This CDR3 comprises 13 residues. Germline V gene data show CDR1 as SGHVS and CDR2 as FQNEAQ. J gave up 15 bases and V 5 bases, and 11 bases lay outside the gene matches. CDR3 protein: CASSPGQGARVFF. CDR3 coding DNA: TGTGCCAGCAGCCCGGGACAGGGCGCTCGGGTGTTCTTC.

The chain couples TRBV5-1 to TRBJ2-2; the match to TRBD2 covers 8 bases. J lost 2 bases, V lost 0 bases, and 3 bases had no gene match. Germline assignment: CDR1 SGHRS and CDR2 YFSETQ. The length of the CDR3 is 16 residues. The CDR3 region is CASSLVAGGNTGELFF. The CDR3 DNA sequence: TGCGCCAGCAGCTTGGTGGCGGGGGGCAACACCGGGGAGCTGTTTTTT.

This chain uses TRBV5-1 with TRBJ2-1; 10 bases agree with TRBD2. With 4 bases clipped from V and 7 bases from J, the junction kept 8 bases outside the gene matches. Germline V lookup: CDR1 SGHRS, CDR2 YFSETQ. This CDR3 has 15 residues. The CDR3 sequence: CASSLSGRGVNEQFF. The CDR3 DNA sequence: TGCGCCAGCAGCCTCAGCGGGAGGGGGGTTAATGAGCAGTTCTTC.

The count of this clone is one. The chain has TRBV6-4 and TRBJ1-2; D not certain. Trimming removed 4 bases from V and 7 bases from J, with 4 bases in between. The CDR3 has 10 residues. Germline lookup yields CDR1 MRHNA and CDR2 SNTAGT. The CDR3 DNA reads as TGTGCCAGCAGTGTAGGTGGCTACACCTTC. Its protein product is CASSVGGYTF.